This T cell receptor (beta chain) was found in a study of resident and recirculating memory T cells in vitiligo. About the research overall: Genomic DNA was extracted from whole homogenized samples, with no cell sorting.

Profiling relied on immunoSEQ multiplex PCR, and the TCRdb table lists in-frame clones only, not all of them. The sample records approximately 69,000 clones, 90% to 95% being singletons. As concerns this clone: Its antigen is as yet unknown.

The study's findings and limits: Different lesions suggested infiltration by different T cell clones.

Stability required unchanged lesions during the previous 6 months. Germline V gives CDR1 SEHNR, CDR2 FQNEAQ (reference sequence). The germline V and J ends were trimmed by 2 bases and 7 bases, with 6 bases remaining between them. The CDR3 totals 12 residues. Sample: blood. The TCR originated in a male donor with vitiligo. The gene calls are TRBV7-9 and TRBJ1-5; D possibly corresponds to TRBD1 (5 bases). The CDR3 DNA follows: TGTGCCAGCAGCTTAAGGGGCCAGCCCCAGCATTTT. It encodes CASSLRGQPQHF.